The rows below give T cell receptor beta chains drawn from one sample of a study of identical twins. One entry per CDR3 protein, called by TCRdb with MiXCR from the 5' RACE reads. The sample records 1.5 million to 2 million distinct CDR3 sequences, roughly 35% being singletons. The sample comprised cord blood. All receptors come from a newborn girl in good health. Both conserved end residues are part of each CDR3. A D gene is named only where the DNA matches it firmly. Part of the rows lack a size; the others show once, few, many or a class for expanded clones.

V gene	J gene	D gene	clone size	CDR3 protein	CDR3 DNA
TRBV20-1	TRBJ1-6	TRBD1	.	CSAETGASSYNSPLHF	TGCAGTGCGGAAACAGGGGCGAGCTCCTATAATTCACCCCTCCACTTT
TRBV5-1	TRBJ2-1	.	.	CASSSDGHSYNEQFF	TGCGCCAGCAGCTCGGACGGCCACTCCTACAATGAGCAGTTCTTC
TRBV2	TRBJ1-3	.	.	CASSKEGVSGNTIYF	TGTGCCAGCTCCAAGGAAGGGGTCTCTGGAAACACCATATATTTT
TRBV3-1	TRBJ2-3	.	.	CASSPLDWTDTQYF	TGTGCCAGCAGCCCACTAGACTGGACAGATACGCAGTATTTT
TRBV7-2	TRBJ1-5	TRBD1	many	CASSSGTGGYQPQHF	TGTGCCAGCAGCTCCGGGACAGGGGGCTATCAGCCCCAGCATTTT
TRBV20-1	TRBJ1-6	TRBD1	.	CSASGTGGSNSPLHF	TGCAGTGCTAGTGGGACAGGGGGCTCTAATTCACCCCTCCACTTT
TRBV6-1	TRBJ1-4	.	few	CASSERGAATNEKLFF	TGTGCCAGCAGTGAACGAGGGGCAGCAACTAATGAAAAACTGTTTTTT
TRBV27	TRBJ2-7	TRBD1	.	CASSRTGTGYYEQYF	TGTGCCAGCAGCCGCACCGGGACAGGCTACTACGAGCAGTACTTC
TRBV2	TRBJ2-5	.	.	CASTLLSQAQETQYF	TGTGCCAGCACCCTTCTCTCGCAGGCACAAGAGACCCAGTACTTC
TRBV28	TRBJ2-7	.	.	CASSASDYSRYEQYF	TGTGCCAGCAGTGCCTCCGACTACTCACGGTACGAGCAGTACTTC
TRBV4-1	TRBJ2-1	TRBD2	many	CASSQGMRTSGYNEQFF	TGCGCCAGCAGCCAAGGAATGCGGACTAGCGGTTACAATGAGCAGTTCTTC
TRBV12-3/TRBV12-4	TRBJ2-7	TRBD2	.	CASSLAGYSGSYEQYF	TGTGCCAGCAGTTTAGCGGGGTATAGCGGGTCCTACGAGCAGTACTTC
TRBV4-2	TRBJ2-1	TRBD2	few	CASSQRDGGRAVRNEQFF	TGTGCCAGCAGCCAACGGGACGGCGGGAGGGCAGTGCGGAATGAGCAGTTCTTC
TRBV7-2	TRBJ2-1	TRBD2	many	CASSPSGAYNEQFF	TGTGCCAGCAGCCCTAGCGGGGCCTACAATGAGCAGTTCTTC
TRBV10-3	TRBJ2-4	.	.	CAISEIPTVAKNIQYF	TGTGCCATCAGTGAGATCCCTACCGTAGCCAAAAACATTCAGTACTTC
TRBV3-1	TRBJ1-1	TRBD1	.	CASSQRQGDRRAFF	TGTGCCAGCAGTCAGAGACAGGGCGACCGGAGGGCTTTCTTT
TRBV7-7	TRBJ2-5	TRBD2	.	CASSSPGLAGETQYF	TGTGCTAGCAGCTCACCCGGACTAGCGGGAGAGACCCAGTACTTC
TRBV3-1	TRBJ1-5	.	.	CASSHRQSPQPQHF	TGTGCCAGCAGCCACAGACAGTCGCCTCAGCCCCAGCATTTT
TRBV28	TRBJ1-6	.	.	CASTLGQGPTPLHF	TGTGCCAGCACGCTCGGCCAGGGACCGACACCCCTCCACTTT
TRBV20-1	TRBJ2-7	.	.	CSARPRTGSSYEQYF	TGCAGTGCTAGACCTCGGACGGGGAGCTCCTACGAGCAGTACTTC
TRBV5-1	TRBJ2-1	.	once	CASSSLVAFSHNEQFF	TGCGCCAGCAGCTCCCTTGTGGCTTTCTCACACAATGAGCAGTTCTTC
TRBV7-2	TRBJ2-7	.	once	CASSKISGPYEQYF	TGTGCCAGCAGCAAGATTAGCGGACCCTACGAGCAGTACTTC
TRBV20-1	TRBJ1-6	TRBD1	few	CSARGQGWRNSPLHF	TGCAGTGCTAGGGGACAGGGATGGAGAAATTCACCCCTCCACTTT
TRBV6-4	TRBJ1-2	.	few	CASSDSAGYGYTF	TGTGCCAGCAGTGACTCGGCAGGCTATGGCTACACCTTC
TRBV28	TRBJ2-7	.	.	CASSLGGTASYEQYF	TGTGCCAGCAGTTTGGGCGGGACAGCCTCCTACGAGCAGTACTTC
TRBV7-8	TRBJ1-3	.	.	CASSRRGDSGNTIYF	TGTGCCAGCAGCCGTAGGGGGGACTCTGGAAACACCATATATTTT
TRBV11-1	TRBJ2-7	TRBD2	few	CASSRSGTYEQYF	TGTGCCAGCAGTCGGAGCGGGACCTACGAGCAGTACTTC
TRBV10-3	TRBJ1-2	.	.	CAISESPVYGYTF	TGTGCCATCAGTGAGAGTCCAGTATATGGCTACACCTTC